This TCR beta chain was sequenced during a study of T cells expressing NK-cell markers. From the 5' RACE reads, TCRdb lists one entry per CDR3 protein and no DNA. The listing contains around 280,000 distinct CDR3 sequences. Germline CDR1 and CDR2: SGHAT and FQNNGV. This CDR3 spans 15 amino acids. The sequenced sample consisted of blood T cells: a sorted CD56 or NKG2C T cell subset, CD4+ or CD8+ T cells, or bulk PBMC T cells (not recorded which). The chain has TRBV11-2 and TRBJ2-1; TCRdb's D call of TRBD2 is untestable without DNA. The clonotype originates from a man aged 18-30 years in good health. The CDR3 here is CASSTLAGPYNEQFF.